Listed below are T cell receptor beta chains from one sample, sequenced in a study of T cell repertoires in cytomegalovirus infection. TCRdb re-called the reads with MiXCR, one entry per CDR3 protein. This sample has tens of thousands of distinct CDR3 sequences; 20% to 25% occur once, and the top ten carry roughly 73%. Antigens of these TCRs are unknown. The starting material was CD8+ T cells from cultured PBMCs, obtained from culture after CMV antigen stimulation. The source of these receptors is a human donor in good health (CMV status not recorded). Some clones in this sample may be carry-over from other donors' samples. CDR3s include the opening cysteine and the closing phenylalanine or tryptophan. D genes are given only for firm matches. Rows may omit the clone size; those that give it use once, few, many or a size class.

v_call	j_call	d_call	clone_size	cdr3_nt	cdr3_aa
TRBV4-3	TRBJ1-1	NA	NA	TGCGCCAGCAGCCAAGATGGGTCACCGAACACTGAAGCTTTCTTT	CASSQDGSPNTEAFF
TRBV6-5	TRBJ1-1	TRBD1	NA	TGTGCCAGCAATGGAAGGGGGCTTGCTTTCTTT	CASNGRGLAFF
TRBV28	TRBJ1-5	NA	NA	TGTGCCAGCAGTTTACTCTCTGAGGTCAATCAGCCCCAGCATTTT	CASSLLSEVNQPQHF
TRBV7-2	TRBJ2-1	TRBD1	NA	TGTGCCAGCAGCTTAAAGGACAGGGGTCCCTACAATGAGCAGTTCTTC	CASSLKDRGPYNEQFF
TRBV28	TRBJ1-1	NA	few	TGTGCCAGCAGTCCTCTAGGGACGACTGAAGCTTTCTTT	CASSPLGTTEAFF
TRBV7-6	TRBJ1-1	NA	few	TGTGCCAGCAGCCCACCACAGGGCCATTTGGGCACTGAAGCTTTCTTT	CASSPPQGHLGTEAFF
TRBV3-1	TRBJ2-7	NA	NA	TGTGCCAGCAGCCAGGGGGCTAGCGGATCCTACGAGCAGTACTTC	CASSQGASGSYEQYF
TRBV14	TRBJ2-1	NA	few	TGTGCCAGCAGCCAAGCCGGCAATGAGCAGTTCTTC	CASSQAGNEQFF
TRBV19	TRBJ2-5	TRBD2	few	TGTGCCAGTGGAGACACGGGGGGCCAAGAGACCCAGTACTTC	CASGDTGGQETQYF
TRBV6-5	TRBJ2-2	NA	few	TGTGCCAGCAGTTACACCACTGGGAGCGAGGTCGGGGAGCTGTTTTTT	CASSYTTGSEVGELFF
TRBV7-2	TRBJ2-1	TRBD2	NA	TGTGCCAGCAGCCCGGTCACTAGCGGCAATGAGCAGTTCTTC	CASSPVTSGNEQFF
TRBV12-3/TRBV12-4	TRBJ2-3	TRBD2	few	TGTGCCAGCAGTTTTACCTTCGGGGGGGCCTACACAGATACGCAGTATTTT	CASSFTFGGAYTDTQYF